This record looks at one TCR beta chain sequence and its context. Antigen specificity is unknown. Trimming stripped 3 bases from V and 2 bases from J, with 12 bases between. The CDR3 has 15 amino acids. Germline V gene data show CDR1 as MDHEN and CDR2 as SYDVKM. This record belongs to a study of cytomegalovirus exposure and HLA in healthy donors. Study-wide results and caveats: An assumption of roughly uniform sequencing depth across donors underlay the presence/absence analyses. The study labeled 150 to 200 TCR beta chains cytomegalovirus-associated.

Primers for the PCR totalled 60 Vbeta and 13 Jbeta. Libraries were prepared by immunoSEQ multiplex PCR; TCRdb keeps only in-frame clonotypes and omits some of them. The sample is made up of about 160,000 clones, and the top ten hold 1.5% to 2% of it. The rearrangement uses TRBV28 and TRBJ2-3; D might be TRBD2 (6 bases). This receptor was identified in a woman aged 45 to 65 in good health and CMV-seronegative. The sequenced sample consisted of PBMCs. CDR3 amino acids: CASSFPGTDTDTQYF. CDR3 coding DNA: TGTGCCAGCAGTTTCCCCGGGACTGACACAGATACGCAGTATTTT.